One and the same sample provided the 32 T cell receptor beta chains below, sequenced in a study of blood T cells in healthy people across ages. Primers used in a second PCR of about 7 to 12 cycles were a sample-barcoded 5' primer and a J-beta primer mix. TCRdb analysed the 5' RACE reads with MiXCR anew, one entry per CDR3 protein. The sample has 1.2 million to 1.5 million distinct CDR3 sequences; roughly 60% are singletons. The sample was blood. These receptors all stem from a man aged 18 to 30 in good health.

The chain recombines TRBV27 with TRBJ2-3; no definite D call. Germline V gives CDR1 MNHEY, CDR2 SMNVEV (reference sequence). Trimming stripped 5 bases from V and 2 bases from J, with 14 bases between. The CDR3 loop spans 15 amino acids. The CDR3 region is CASSLLTPATDTQYF. The CDR3 nucleotides are TGTGCCAGCAGTCTGCTGACACCGGCCACAGATACGCAGTATTTT.

On this clonotype itself: A junction boundary mismatches the germline segment, possibly from a read error. The chain is built from TRBV6-2 or TRBV6-3 and TRBJ2-2; D possibly corresponds to TRBD2 (6 bases). Germline values: CDR1 MNHEY, CDR2 SVGEGT. CDR3 length: 16 residues. DNA for the CDR3: TGTGCCAGCAGTTCCATGTTCATATCGAACACCGGGGGGCTGTTTTTT. This gives the protein CASSSMFISNTGGLFF.

The V call is TRBV24-1, the J call TRBJ2-1; TRBD2 matches 11 bases. V dropped 9 bases and J dropped 7; count of bases not matched to a gene: 10. This CDR3 is 15 amino acids long. CDR1 is KGHDR, CDR2 SFDVKD, per germline. The CDR3 region has the DNA TGTGCCACCGAAACACTAGCGGGGGCGGCAAATGAGCAGTTCTTC. It codes for CATETLAGAANEQFF.

This chain connects TRBV29-1 to TRBJ1-1; D is perhaps TRBD1 (5 bases). There are 13 residues in the CDR3. Germline V gene data show CDR1 as SQVTM and CDR2 as ANQGSEA. The germline V and J ends were trimmed by 6 bases and 5 bases, with 16 bases remaining between them. The CDR3 region has the DNA TGCAGCGTGTCGGGACCCTGGGGGACTGAAGCTTTCTTT. Amino acids: CSVSGPWGTEAFF.

The chain recombines TRBV29-1 with TRBJ2-2; unclear D gene. The germline V gene encodes CDR1 SQVTM and CDR2 ANQGSEA. This CDR3 has 12 residues. V gave up 4 bases and J gave up 6 bases, with 9 bases separating them. CDR3 DNA: TGCAGCGTTGCGGTACCTTCCGGGGAGCTGTTTTTT. It yields the protein CSVAVPSGELFF.

The rearrangement uses TRBV20-1 and TRBJ2-5; 7 bases align to TRBD2. Germline CDR1 is DFQATT and CDR2 is SNEGSKA (reference sequence). V shed 0 bases, J shed 5 bases, and the junction held 9 bases outside the gene matches. The CDR3 is 15 amino acids. The CDR3 sequence: CSARDPDSGFETQYF. The CDR3 region has the DNA TGCAGTGCTAGAGATCCGGATAGCGGGTTCGAGACCCAGTACTTC.

This chain uses TRBV20-1 with TRBJ1-5; no firm D call. V dropped 6 bases and J dropped 0 bases, with 15 bases sitting between them. CDR3 length equals 15 residues. Per the germline V gene, CDR1 is DFQATT and CDR2 is SNEGSKA (reference sequence). The CDR3 DNA reads TGCAGTGCGCTACTCCCATCAGGTAGCAATCAGCCCCAGCATTTT. This sequence encodes CSALLPSGSNQPQHF.

V is TRBV28 and J is TRBJ2-5; 9 positions match TRBD2. CDR1 and CDR2 (germline): MDHEN, SYDVKM. The CDR3 covers 16 residues. V shed 4 bases and J 2 bases; nucleotides not matched to a gene: 8. CDR3 coding DNA: TGTGCCAGCAGTTCCCAAACTAGCGGGTATCAAGAGACCCAGTACTTC. It encodes CASSSQTSGYQETQYF.

There are a few counts of this clonotype. This chain uses TRBV10-3 with TRBJ2-1, with 7 bases that match TRBD1. Germline CDR1 and CDR2: ENHRY and SYGVKD. The CDR3 sequence is 16 residues long. J gave up 0 bases and V 11 bases, and 13 bases lay outside the gene matches. The CDR3: CASGTEWLSSYNEQFF. In nucleotides, the CDR3 is TGTGCCTCCGGGACAGAATGGTTGAGCTCCTACAATGAGCAGTTCTTC.

V gene TRBV6-5 combines with J gene TRBJ2-1; 8 positions agree with TRBD1. This CDR3 region has 11 residues. The germline CDR1 and CDR2 sequences are MNHEY and SVGAGI. V shed 6 bases, J shed 12 bases, and the junction held 4 bases outside the gene matches. This CDR3 is CASRRQGRQFF. The CDR3 DNA follows: TGTGCCAGCAGGCGACAGGGGCGGCAGTTCTTC.

The CDR3 loop is CASSQDSGTGFYEQYF. The CDR3 nucleotides read TGCGCCAGCAGCCAAGATTCAGGGACTGGGTTTTACGAGCAGTACTTC. The V gene is TRBV4-1, the J gene TRBJ2-5; D is perhaps TRBD2 (6 bases). The J call may be wrong; the DNA end is better matched by TRBJ2-7. Germline CDR1 is MGHRA and CDR2 is YSYEKL. CDR3 length: 16 residues.

The chain uses TRBV28 and TRBJ2-7; D might be TRBD2 (7 bases). The germline CDR1 and CDR2 sequences are MDHEN and SYDVKM. This CDR3 contains 16 residues. The V end lost 0 bases, the J end lost 2 bases, and 14 bases lay between the germline ends. The DNA of the CDR3 is TGTGCCAGCAGTTTATGGTCGGGGGGCCTTACCTACGAGCAGTACTTC. Translating it yields CASSLWSGGLTYEQYF.

The chain joins TRBV20-1 to TRBJ2-1; D may be TRBD1 (6 bases). Trimming stripped 2 bases from V and 7 bases from J, with 12 bases between. This CDR3 comprises 13 residues. Germline assignment: CDR1 DFQATT and CDR2 SNEGSKA (reference sequence). CDR3 nucleotides: TGCAGTGCTAGACCTATGGACAGTAATGAGCAGTTCTTC. Its protein product is CSARPMDSNEQFF.

The chain employs TRBV10-3 and TRBJ2-3; the match to TRBD2 covers 11 bases. This CDR3 has 16 residues. Germline V lookup: CDR1 ENHRY, CDR2 SYGVKD. Unmatched junction bases numbered 4, after V lost 0 bases and J lost 5 bases. The DNA of the CDR3 is TGTGCCATCAGTGAGTCTAGCGGGAGGGCCCTAGATACGCAGTATTTT. The encoded protein is CAISESSGRALDTQYF.

The chain is built from TRBV27 and TRBJ2-7; no clear D. Trimming stripped 5 bases from V and 2 bases from J, with 10 bases between. The CDR3 is made up of 13 amino acids. Germline CDR1 reads MNHEY; CDR2 reads SMNVEV (reference sequence). CDR3 in amino acids: CASSPNPTYEQYF. The CDR3 DNA is TGTGCCAGCAGTCCTAATCCTACCTACGAGCAGTACTTC.

In nucleotides, the CDR3 is TGTGCCAGCAGCCATCACTTGAGGGGGAGACACCTTATGGCTGAGCAGTTCTTC. Its protein product is CASSHHLRGRHLMAEQFF. V and J are TRBV3-1 and TRBJ2-1; weak D call: TRBD1 (6 bases). Trimming took off 3 bases at V and 9 bases at J, with 27 bases between the two ends. The germline gives CDR1 LGHDT, CDR2 YNNKEL (reference sequence). The CDR3 is made up of 18 amino acids.

CDR3 nucleotides: TGTGCCAGCAGCCTCCCTGGGTTTAATGAAAAACTGTTTTTT. Translation gives CASSLPGFNEKLFF. The rearrangement links TRBV14 to TRBJ1-4; no reliable D call. V lost 4 bases and J lost 4, with 10 bases in between. The CDR3 has 14 amino acids. Germline assignment: CDR1 SGHDN and CDR2 FVKESK.

The rearrangement joins TRBV2 to TRBJ2-7; tentatively, D is TRBD1 (6 bases). Trimming removed 8 bases from V and 7 bases from J, with 18 bases in between. Germline-derived CDR1 and CDR2 are SNHLY and FYNNEI. CDR3 length: 13 amino acids. CDR3 region: CASARTVTGEQYF. CDR3 DNA: TGTGCCAGCGCAAGGACAGTAACGGGGGAGCAGTACTTC.

The V gene is TRBV27, the J gene TRBJ2-3; a weak D match, TRBD2 (5 bases). V was pared by 2 bases and J by 2 bases, with 14 bases between. The CDR3 spans 16 residues. CDR1 MNHEY and CDR2 SMNVEV come from the germline V gene (reference sequence). In DNA form, the CDR3 reads TGTGCCAGCAGTTTAAGTGTGGGAGAGTTCACAGATACGCAGTATTTT. Its translation is CASSLSVGEFTDTQYF.

The chain combines TRBV6-4 with TRBJ1-4; the D is unclear. Germline assignment: CDR1 MRHNA and CDR2 SNTAGT. Trimming took off 5 bases at V and 8 bases at J, with 12 bases between the two ends. This CDR3 has 13 amino acids. CDR3 in amino acids: CASSSSRGEKLFF. The CDR3 DNA sequence: TGTGCCAGCAGTAGCAGCCGTGGAGAAAAACTGTTTTTT.

This clonotype was seen just once. One end of the junction does not line up with germline, which may come from a read error. The rearrangement uses TRBV20-1 and TRBJ2-7; possible D gene TRBD1, 5 bases. Germline V lookup: CDR1 DFQATT, CDR2 SNEGSKA (reference sequence). This CDR3 contains 12 residues. This CDR3 is CSAQGPTYEPYF. The CDR3 DNA reads as TGCAGTGCTCAGGGCCCTACCTACGAGCCGTACTTC.

V gene TRBV11-2 combines with J gene TRBJ2-7; D is undetermined. The CDR3 consists of 13 residues. The germline CDR1 and CDR2 sequences are SGHAT and FQNNGV. Trimming took off 8 bases at V and 3 bases at J, with 14 bases between the two ends. Here the CDR3 DNA reads TGTGCCAGCCAGGAAGACACCTTCTACGAGCAGTACTTC. Protein: CASQEDTFYEQYF.

The chain recombines TRBV20-1 with TRBJ2-4, with TRBD2 as a possible D gene (5 bases). TRBJ2-7 explains the end of the DNA better; the J call may be wrong. Germline CDR1 reads DFQATT; CDR2 reads SNEGSKA (reference sequence). The CDR3 is 15 residues long. The DNA of the CDR3 is TGCAGTGCCAATCCGTCACTCGGAGGCCCCTACGAGCAGTACTTC. Its protein product is CSANPSLGGPYEQYF.

The chain has TRBV29-1 and TRBJ1-1; D call uncertain. The V end was cut by 7 bases, the J end by 4 bases, with 13 bases between. The germline gives CDR1 SQVTM, CDR2 ANQGSEA. The CDR3 is 12 residues long. In DNA, the CDR3 is TGCAGCGCCTTTACGGGTGGCACTGAAGCTTTCTTT. Protein product: CSAFTGGTEAFF.

J is TRBJ1-5 and V is TRBV6-2 or TRBV6-3; 7 bases fit TRBD1. The CDR3 totals 15 residues. Trimming removed 6 bases from V and 5 bases from J; junction bases left unmatched: 10. Germline CDR1 reads MNHEY; CDR2 reads SVGEGT. As DNA, the CDR3 is TGTGCCAGCAGACCCGACAGGGTAGGTTATCAGCCCCAGCATTTT. The encoded protein is CASRPDRVGYQPQHF.

CDR3 residues: CASSLGGGTAQETQYF. CDR3 in DNA: TGTGCCAGCAGCTTAGGGGGCGGGACTGCTCAAGAGACCCAGTACTTC. The chain combines TRBV7-6 with TRBJ2-5; TRBD2 is a possible D gene (6 bases). V gave up 1 base and J gave up 2 bases, with 14 bases separating them. CDR1 SGHVS and CDR2 FNYEAQ come from the germline V gene. This CDR3 is built from 16 residues.

CDR3 nucleotides: TGTGCCAGCAGCTTAGCGCTTAGCGGGGGGGCGATCGGGGAGCTGTTTTTT. Its translation: CASSLALSGGAIGELFF. This chain joins TRBV7-2 and TRBJ2-2, with 11 bases lining up with TRBD2. J gave up 7 bases and V 0 bases, and 7 bases lay outside the gene matches. CDR3 length: 17 amino acids. Germline V gene lookup returns CDR1 SGHTA and CDR2 FQGNSA.

This clonotype was counted only a few times. CDR3 protein: CASSSMGSAKQETQYF. CDR3 nucleotides: TGTGCCAGCAGCTCGATGGGTAGCGCGAAACAAGAGACCCAGTACTTC. The V call is TRBV7-9, the J call TRBJ2-5, with D tentatively TRBD2 (5 bases). The CDR3 spans 16 residues. Germline CDR1 is SEHNR and CDR2 is FQNEAQ (reference sequence). V was cut by 4 bases and J by 2 bases, with 17 bases left in between.

The chain recombines TRBV11-2 with TRBJ2-1; 7 bases agree with TRBD2. The J call may be mistaken, given a closer DNA end match to TRBJ2-7. The germline V gene encodes CDR1 SGHAT and CDR2 FQNNGV. The CDR3 has 14 amino acids. CDR3 in DNA: TGTGCCAGCAGCTATAAAGGGACTACCTACGAGCAGTACTTC. It encodes CASSYKGTTYEQYF.

This clonotype has only a few counts. The chain joins TRBV11-2 to TRBJ2-1; either TRBD1 or TRBD2 may fit D (5 bases each). V lost 7 bases and J 8 bases, leaving 15 bases between the germline ends. CDR1 SGHAT and CDR2 FQNNGV come from the germline V gene. The CDR3 runs to 13 residues. The DNA of the CDR3 is TGTGCCAGCAACCAAAACCGGGGCTATGAGCAGTTCTTC. This sequence encodes CASNQNRGYEQFF.

V is TRBV7-2 and J is TRBJ2-3, with D unclear. Per the germline V gene, CDR1 is SGHTA and CDR2 is FQGNSA. Trimming took 3 bases from V and 6 from J, leaving 10 bases between them. This CDR3 is 13 amino acids long. The CDR3 region has the DNA TGTGCCAGCAGCTTCGACTTGTCGGATACGCAGTATTTT. Its protein product is CASSFDLSDTQYF.

This chain links TRBV20-1 with TRBJ1-1; D ambiguous. V lost 2 bases to trimming and J lost 1 base, with 8 bases between them. The CDR3 totals 13 residues. CDR1 DFQATT and CDR2 SNEGSKA come from the germline V gene (reference sequence). The CDR3 DNA follows: TGCAGTGCTAGACCCCGAGGGAACACTGAAGCTTTCTTT. This encodes CSARPRGNTEAFF.